One sample yielded the 32 T cell receptor beta chains listed below, sequenced in a study of T cells expressing NK-cell markers. TCRdb re-called the 5' RACE reads and shows each CDR3 protein once, DNA omitted. There are about 460,000 distinct CDR3 sequences in the sample, with under 1.5% held by the top ten. The sample consisted of blood T cells: a sorted CD56 or NKG2C T cell subset, CD4+ or CD8+ T cells, or bulk PBMC T cells (not recorded which). The receptors here all came from a woman in her 50s in good health.

This sequence joins TRBV20-1 and TRBJ2-3; TCRdb picks TRBD1, but there is no DNA to check that call. The CDR3 totals 17 residues. Germline CDR1 DFQATT, CDR2 SNEGSKA (reference sequence). CDR3 loop: CSARPGGGQGNTDTQYF.

The chain has TRBV18 and TRBJ2-3; lacking DNA, the TRBD2 call made by TCRdb goes unchecked. The CDR3 spans 15 residues. Germline CDR1 and CDR2: KGHSH and LQKENI. CDR3 residues: CASTLSGKGTDTQYF. Combining the CDR3 with reference TRBV18 and TRBJ2-3 gives the whole variable domain NAGVMQNPRHLVRRRGQEARLRCSPMKGHSHVYWYRQLPEEGLKFMVYLQKENIIDESGMPKERFSAEFPKEGPSILRIQQVVRGDSAAYFCASTLSGKGTDTQYFGPGTRLTVL.

V and J are TRBV11-2 and TRBJ2-3; absent DNA, TCRdb's TRBD2 call cannot be checked. CDR3 size: 19 residues. The germline V gene encodes CDR1 SGHAT and CDR2 FQNNGV. CDR3: CASSTLGLAGASGTDTQYF.

This sequence joins TRBV4-2 and TRBJ2-7; the D call of TRBD2 rests on TCRdb alone, since no DNA is present to check it. Germline V gene data show CDR1 as LGHNA and CDR2 as YNFKEQ. The CDR3 has 20 residues. Here the CDR3 reads CASSQDWGLAEGEISYEQYF.

The chain has TRBV10-3 and TRBJ2-1. Per the germline V gene, CDR1 is ENHRY and CDR2 is SYGVKD. This CDR3 is built from 13 residues. The CDR3: CAISGGWEHEQFF.

This chain uses TRBV23-1 with TRBJ2-5; there is no DNA to check the TCRdb D call of TRBD1. TRBV23-1 is an ORF for which the function is uncertain. The CDR3 sequence is 16 residues long. The CDR3 here is CASSQSPDRAEETQYF.

The V gene is TRBV6-1, the J gene TRBJ1-5; the TRBD1 assignment by TCRdb is unverifiable without DNA. Germline lookup yields CDR1 MNHNS and CDR2 SASEGT. CDR3 length equals 16 residues. CDR3: CASSEWRGQGNQPQHF.

V and J are TRBV7-2 and TRBJ2-2; the D gene TCRdb calls, TRBD2, cannot be checked with no DNA. Germline CDR1 reads SGHTA; CDR2 reads FQGNSA. The CDR3 consists of 15 residues. CDR3 residues: CASSRGTRYTGELFF.

The chain has TRBV7-8 and TRBJ2-5. Germline V lookup: CDR1 SGHVS, CDR2 FQNEAQ. This CDR3 contains 15 residues. CDR3 in amino acids: CASSLNNVIGETQYF.

The chain is built from TRBV27 and TRBJ1-6. The CDR3 is 18 amino acids. The germline V gene has CDR1 MNHEY and CDR2 SMNVEV (reference sequence). The CDR3: CASSLMKGSGGRNSPLHF.

This sequence joins TRBV20-1 and TRBJ1-6. Germline assignment: CDR1 DFQATT and CDR2 SNEGSKA (reference sequence). The CDR3 extends over 11 amino acids. CDR3 region: CSAGLQGALHF.

This chain uses TRBV2 with TRBJ1-1. This CDR3 has 13 amino acids. Germline V lookup: CDR1 SNHLY, CDR2 FYNNEI. CDR3 residues: CAGGPEAEKEAFF.

This chain links TRBV5-1 with TRBJ2-5; the D gene TCRdb calls, TRBD1, cannot be checked with no DNA. The CDR3 consists of 16 residues. Germline V gene sequence: CDR1 SGHRS, CDR2 YFSETQ. CDR3 sequence reads: CASSLAGRQREETQYF.

The chain has TRBV4-1 and TRBJ1-1. Germline values: CDR1 MGHRA, CDR2 YSYEKL. This CDR3 region has 15 residues. CDR3 sequence reads: CASSQVGVMGTEAFF.

The genes are TRBV7-8 and TRBJ2-5; TCRdb selects TRBD1, and the lack of DNA leaves this call unchecked. Germline V lookup: CDR1 SGHVS, CDR2 FQNEAQ. CDR3 length: 14 residues. CDR3 amino acids: CASSLTPQGETQYF. Complete variable domain (other parts from reference TRBV7-8 and TRBJ2-5): GAGVSQSPRYKVAKRGQDVALRCDPISGHVSLFWYQQALGQGPEFLTYFQNEAQLDKSGLPSDRFFAERPEGSVSTLKIQRTQQEDSAVYLCASSLTPQGETQYFGPGTRLLVL.

CDR3 protein: CASSLVLDTDTQYF. This chain links TRBV5-1 with TRBJ2-3. CDR3 length equals 14 residues. Germline lookup yields CDR1 SGHRS and CDR2 YFSETQ.

The J gene is TRBJ2-3, the V gene TRBV7-9; TCRdb picks TRBD2, but there is no DNA to check that call. This CDR3 comprises 17 residues. CDR1 and CDR2 (germline): SEHNR, FQNEAQ (reference sequence). CDR3 protein: CASSSTPGLPSTDTQYF.

The chain joins TRBV11-2 to TRBJ1-1; TCRdb gives TRBD1 as the D gene, but with no DNA this cannot be confirmed. This CDR3 contains 14 residues. Germline V lookup: CDR1 SGHAT, CDR2 FQNNGV. This chain's CDR3 is CASSPRGVHTEAFF.

CDR3 loop: CASSQDPLAPSEDTQYF. The gene calls are TRBV3-1 and TRBJ2-3; TCRdb gives TRBD2 as the D gene, but with no DNA this cannot be confirmed. In germline, CDR1 is LGHDT, CDR2 YNNKEL (reference sequence). The CDR3 is 17 amino acids.

The chain is built from TRBV12-3 or TRBV12-4 and TRBJ2-3; TCRdb reports TRBD2, a call that lacks DNA to check it against. The length of the CDR3 is 16 residues. This CDR3 reads CASRYRLAGRTDTQYF.

J is TRBJ1-2 and V is TRBV14. The CDR3 covers 14 residues. The V gene's germline CDR1 is SGHDN and CDR2 FVKESK. The CDR3: CASSQGVRSGGYTF.

The chain links TRBV27 to TRBJ1-2; no DNA is available, so the TRBD1 call from TCRdb remains unchecked. CDR1 and CDR2 (germline): MNHEY, SMNVEV (reference sequence). The CDR3 is 17 amino acids. The CDR3 here is CASSLSGTLNSFRGYTF.

This CDR3 is CASSQFKTSGPYNEQFF. This chain joins TRBV28 and TRBJ2-1; the TRBD2 assignment by TCRdb is unverifiable without DNA. CDR3 size: 17 residues. CDR1 is MDHEN, CDR2 SYDVKM, per germline.

V and J are TRBV11-3 and TRBJ2-1; TCRdb proposes TRBD2, but this gene call is untestable without DNA. Germline V CDR1 and CDR2: SGHNT, YENEEA. The CDR3 is made up of 12 amino acids. CDR3 amino acids: CASRLLAGKEFF. Full variable domain (remainder filled in from reference TRBV11-3 and TRBJ2-1): EAGVVQSPRYKIIEKKQPVAFWCNPISGHNTLYWYLQNLGQGPELLIRYENEEAVDDSQLPKDRFSAERLKGVDSTLKIQPAELGDSAVYLCASRLLAGKEFFGPGTRLTVL.

The chain carries TRBV7-2 and TRBJ1-5; the D gene TCRdb calls, TRBD1, cannot be checked with no DNA. Germline CDR1 reads SGHTA; CDR2 reads FQGNSA. The length of the CDR3 is 15 residues. CDR3 region: CASSFGQGANQPQHF.

This rearrangement joins TRBV20-1 to TRBJ2-5; the TCRdb D gene call, TRBD1, has no DNA to confirm it. Germline loops: CDR1 DFQATT, CDR2 SNEGSKA (reference sequence). The CDR3 totals 15 residues. CDR3 in amino acids: CSAKGTGGLQETQYF.

The chain employs TRBV20-1 and TRBJ2-1; TCRdb names TRBD2, which stays unverified in the absence of DNA. Germline CDR1 reads DFQATT; CDR2 reads SNEGSKA (reference sequence). The CDR3 covers 15 residues. CDR3 residues: CSAITSGRSSNEQFF.

V is TRBV20-1 and J is TRBJ1-5; the D gene TCRdb calls, TRBD1, cannot be checked with no DNA. In germline, CDR1 is DFQATT, CDR2 SNEGSKA (reference sequence). This CDR3 comprises 17 residues. CDR3 sequence: CSARPGTGGGEGQPQHF.

The rearrangement links TRBV7-3 to TRBJ2-1. CDR3 length: 16 residues. Germline V gene sequence: CDR1 SGHTA, CDR2 FQGTGA. CDR3 region: CASSLLGVSSYNEQFF.

This chain's CDR3 is CASSSTSPVWEKQFF. The chain combines TRBV7-9 with TRBJ2-1; the TCRdb D gene call, TRBD1, has no DNA to confirm it. This CDR3 is built from 15 residues. Germline CDR1 and CDR2: SEHNR and FQNEAQ (reference sequence).

Here the CDR3 reads CASSLGGAGGYEQYF. The chain carries TRBV5-6 and TRBJ2-7; without DNA, the TCRdb call of TRBD2 cannot be checked. This CDR3 contains 15 residues. CDR1 SGHDT and CDR2 YYEEEE come from the germline V gene. The entire variable domain, with the rest obtained from reference TRBV5-6 and TRBJ2-7, is as follows: DAGVTQSPTHLIKTRGQQVTLRCSPKSGHDTVSWYQQALGQGPQFIFQYYEEEERQRGNFPDRFSGHQFPNYSSELNVNALLLGDSALYLCASSLGGAGGYEQYFGPGTRLTVT.

The chain combines TRBV29-1 with TRBJ2-5; checking the TCRdb D call of TRBD1 is not possible without DNA. CDR1 is SQVTM and CDR2 is ANQGSEA in the germline V gene. The CDR3 is 12 amino acids. CDR3 loop: CSVGGAQETQYF.